The 26 T cell receptor beta chains below were found in one sample sequenced in a study of T cell changes during pregnancy in multiple sclerosis. Sequencing was performed with immunoSEQ multiplex PCR; in TCRdb, only in-frame clones are kept and a portion is missing. This sample has around 72,000 clones, with around nine tenths found just once. This material consisted of CD4+ T cells from peripheral blood mononuclear cells, taken before pregnancy. The origin of the receptors is a female donor with multiple sclerosis, enrolled in a pregnancy study.

The V call is TRBV7-8, the J call TRBJ2-7; 12 bases map to TRBD2. This CDR3 is 18 amino acids long. V shed 0 bases, J shed 5 bases, and the junction held 11 bases outside the gene matches. The germline V gene encodes CDR1 SGHVS and CDR2 FQNEAQ. The CDR3 spells CASSLARLAGGRGDEQYF. For the CDR3, the DNA is TGTGCCAGCAGCTTAGCTCGGCTAGCGGGGGGGCGGGGAGACGAGCAGTACTTC.

J is TRBJ2-7 and V is TRBV6-6; 7 bases match TRBD1. V dropped 5 bases and J dropped 9; count of bases not matched to a gene: 16. Germline V gene sequence: CDR1 MNHNY, CDR2 SVGAGI (reference sequence). CDR3 length: 15 residues. The CDR3 loop is CASSPSPTGDRRQYF. The CDR3 coding sequence is TGTGCCAGCAGTCCCTCCCCTACAGGGGACCGACGGCAGTACTTC.

This clone was recorded a few times. This chain connects TRBV2 to TRBJ1-2; TRBD1 matches 8 bases. The V and J ends lost 8 bases and 6 bases, in that order; junction bases with no gene match: 8. Germline V gene data show CDR1 as SNHLY and CDR2 as FYNNEI. The CDR3 consists of 13 residues. The CDR3 DNA is TGTGCCAGCCGGGGACAGGCCCTGGATGGCTACACCTTC. It codes for CASRGQALDGYTF.

The V and J genes are TRBV7-2 and TRBJ1-4; D might be TRBD1 (6 bases). The CDR3 has 16 residues. The V and J ends lost 2 bases and 8 bases respectively, with 18 bases between them. The germline CDR1 and CDR2 sequences are SGHTA and FQGNSA. CDR3 in amino acids: CASSLSGGRGKEKLFF. The DNA of the CDR3 is TGTGCCAGCAGCTTATCTGGTGGCAGGGGCAAGGAAAAACTGTTTTTT.

CDR3 sequence: CASSFQGGVGTEAFF. In nucleotides, the CDR3 is TGTGCCAGCAGCTTTCAAGGGGGCGTCGGCACTGAAGCTTTCTTT. The rearrangement joins TRBV7-9 to TRBJ1-1, with TRBD1 identical over 7 bases. Germline V gene lookup returns CDR1 SEHNR and CDR2 FQNEAQ (reference sequence). V dropped 3 bases and J dropped 4; count of bases not matched to a gene: 8. CDR3 size: 15 residues.

V is TRBV7-2 and J is TRBJ2-2; 9 positions match TRBD2. Germline lookup yields CDR1 SGHTA and CDR2 FQGNSA. The CDR3 is 17 residues long. V shed 1 base, J shed 4 bases, and the junction held 7 bases outside the gene matches. The DNA for the CDR3 is TGTGCCAGCAGCTTAGTAGGTGCTAGCGGGGCCACCGGGGAGCTGTTTTTT. Translating gives CASSLVGASGATGELFF.

The V and J genes are TRBV19 and TRBJ1-1; D is ambiguous. The CDR3 runs 15 residues. Trimming left V 7 bases short and J 3 bases short, with 18 bases between. Germline V gene lookup returns CDR1 LNHDA and CDR2 SQIVND (reference sequence). The CDR3 sequence is CASTNRRHGYTEAFF. DNA for the CDR3: TGTGCCAGTACCAATCGGCGGCACGGGTACACTGAAGCTTTCTTT.

The chain employs TRBV5-1 and TRBJ2-3, with D possibly matching TRBD2 (5 bases). Germline-derived CDR1 and CDR2 are SGHRS and YFSETQ. The CDR3 has 12 amino acids. Trimming stripped 7 bases from V and 4 bases from J, with 10 bases between. The CDR3 DNA reads TGCGCCAGCTCGGTCGGGGCAGATACGCAGTATTTT. It is translated as CASSVGADTQYF.

This clone was counted once. The chain uses TRBV7-6 and TRBJ1-2, with TRBD1 matching 9 bases. CDR3 length: 12 residues. The junction had 2 bases not matched to a gene; V was cut back by 5 bases and J by 7 bases. Germline V gives CDR1 SGHVS, CDR2 FNYEAQ. This CDR3 is CASSRTGVGYTF. The CDR3 nucleotides read TGTGCCAGCAGCCGGACAGGGGTTGGCTACACCTTC.

This chain connects TRBV28 to TRBJ1-2; 7 nucleotides match TRBD1. The CDR3 is 14 residues long. Germline trimming cut 6 bases from V and 2 bases from J; bases unmatched to any gene: 6. The germline V gene has CDR1 MDHEN and CDR2 SYDVKM. CDR3 sequence reads: CASRRQGWNYGYTF. CDR3 DNA: TGTGCCAGCAGGCGACAGGGATGGAACTATGGCTACACCTTC.

The chain carries TRBV11-3 and TRBJ2-3, with a possible D match to TRBD2 (7 bases). Germline V gene data show CDR1 as SGHNT and CDR2 as YENEEA. The CDR3 covers 16 residues. V dropped 5 bases and J dropped 0 bases, with 15 bases sitting between them. CDR3 loop: CASSEGGLRSTDTQYF. The DNA of the CDR3 is TGTGCCAGCAGCGAGGGGGGGTTAAGAAGCACAGATACGCAGTATTTT.

The CDR3 loop is CASSGSGTFVYGNTIYF. In DNA form, the CDR3 reads TGTGCCAGCAGTGGCTCCGGGACTTTCGTTTACGGAAACACCATATATTTT. The chain uses TRBV6-1 and TRBJ1-3, with D maybe TRBD1 (5 bases). In germline, CDR1 is MNHNS, CDR2 SASEGT. The CDR3 extends over 17 amino acids. V lost 4 bases, J lost 4 bases, and 20 bases lay in between.

The J gene is TRBJ2-5, the V gene TRBV14; 11 bases agree with TRBD2. The CDR3 covers 17 residues. Looked up from germline, CDR1 is SGHDN and CDR2 is FVKESK. J lost 2 bases, V lost 1 base, and 6 bases had no gene match. The CDR3 DNA follows: TGTGCCAGCAGCCAAGCGCTAGGGACTAGCGGACAAGAGACCCAGTACTTC. Translating gives CASSQALGTSGQETQYF.

J is TRBJ2-3 and V is TRBV21-1; the table's D call, TRBD2, was not checked against the DNA. TRBV21-1 is flagged as a pseudogene. The CDR3 is 15 amino acids. The CDR3 nucleotides read TGTGCCAGCAGCCGGCGGGAGGGGGTGACAGATACGCAGTATTTT. This codes for CASSRREGVTDTQYF.

The chain is built from TRBV5-4 and TRBJ2-6, with 7 bases lining up with TRBD1. The CDR3 has 16 amino acids. The germline gives CDR1 SGHNT, CDR2 YYREEE (reference sequence). The junction had 5 bases not matched to a gene; V was cut back by 5 bases and J by 0 bases. The CDR3 here is CASSPGQNSGANVLTF. CDR3 DNA: TGTGCCAGCAGTCCGGGACAGAACTCTGGGGCCAACGTCCTGACTTTC.

The genes are TRBV6-5 and TRBJ2-3; weak D call: TRBD1 (6 bases). Trimming took off 9 bases at V and 2 bases at J, with 12 bases between the two ends. The CDR3 is 13 residues long. CDR1 MNHEY and CDR2 SVGAGI come from the germline V gene. The CDR3 DNA reads TGTGCCAGTAGAGACAGGTTCACAGATACGCAGTATTTT. Translated, it gives CASRDRFTDTQYF.

J is TRBJ1-2 and V is TRBV19; the D gene is possibly TRBD1 (5 bases). Trimming left V 3 bases short and J 5 bases short, with 19 bases between. This CDR3 is built from 16 residues. The germline gives CDR1 LNHDA, CDR2 SQIVND (reference sequence). Here the CDR3 DNA reads TGTGCCAGTAGTATCAAGATAAGTGGACAAAGATATGGCTACACCTTC. Residues: CASSIKISGQRYGYTF. The full variable domain, completed using reference TRBV19 and TRBJ1-2, is DGGITQSPKYLFRKEGQNVTLSCEQNLNHDAMYWYRQDPGQGLRLIYYSQIVNDFQKGDIAEGYSVSREKKESFPLTVTSAQKNPTAFYLCASSIKISGQRYGYTFGSGTRLTVV.

The chain is built from TRBV7-3 and TRBJ1-2; TRBD1 agrees at 7 bases. V lost 2 bases and J lost 2; bases outside the gene matches: 8. Germline V CDR1 and CDR2: SGHTA, FQGTGA. The CDR3 has 16 amino acids. CDR3 in DNA: TGTGCCAGCAGCTTAGGCCCGGGACAGAACAACTATGGCTACACCTTC. This codes for CASSLGPGQNNYGYTF.

The J gene is TRBJ1-1, the V gene TRBV2, with 8 bases lining up with TRBD1. The germline V gene has CDR1 SNHLY and CDR2 FYNNEI. The length of the CDR3 is 14 residues. V shed 4 bases and J 0 bases; nucleotides not matched to a gene: 1. This chain's CDR3 is CASSVDRVNTEAFF. CDR3 coding DNA: TGTGCCAGCAGTGTGGACAGGGTGAACACTGAAGCTTTCTTT.

The chain is built from TRBV9 and TRBJ2-5; 9 bases match TRBD2. The germline V gene encodes CDR1 SGDLS and CDR2 YYNGEE. The CDR3 runs 14 residues. Unmatched junction bases numbered 3, after V lost 3 bases and J lost 3 bases. The CDR3 loop is CASSAGLAEETQYF. In DNA form, the CDR3 reads TGTGCCAGCAGCGCGGGACTAGCAGAAGAGACCCAGTACTTC.

This rearrangement joins TRBV7-9 to TRBJ1-2, with TRBD1 matching over 10 bases. Germline V gives CDR1 SEHNR, CDR2 FQNEAQ (reference sequence). V shed 4 bases, J shed 5 bases, and the junction held 10 bases outside the gene matches. The CDR3 totals 16 residues. The CDR3 DNA reads TGTGCCAGCAGCTCAGGAGGGGGACAGGGGATATATGGCTACACCTTC. Its protein is CASSSGGGQGIYGYTF. Based on the CDR3 plus reference TRBV7-9 and TRBJ1-2, the full variable domain is DTGVSQNPRHKITKRGQNVTFRCDPISEHNRLYWYRQTLGQGPEFLTYFQNEAQLEKSRLLSDRFSAERPKGSFSTLEIQRTEQGDSAMYLCASSSGGGQGIYGYTFGSGTRLTVV.

The rearrangement joins TRBV7-2 to TRBJ2-2, with TRBD2 matching 9 bases. This CDR3 contains 19 residues. Losses at the gene ends were 3 bases for V and 0 bases for J; bases not matched to a gene: 11. Germline V lookup: CDR1 SGHTA, CDR2 FQGNSA. CDR3 residues: CASSFVGLALSSNTGELFF. CDR3 coding DNA: TGTGCCAGCAGCTTTGTCGGACTAGCGTTAAGTTCGAACACCGGGGAGCTGTTTTTT.

In regard to this clone: One junction end does not reproduce the germline sequence, and a read error may be involved. The chain links TRBV19 to TRBJ1-1, with D possibly TRBD1 on 6 matching bases. The CDR3 loop spans 13 amino acids. The germline V gene has CDR1 LNHDA and CDR2 SQIVND (reference sequence). Written as DNA, the CDR3 is TGTGCTAGTATAGTCCAACAGGGCAGTGAAGCTTTCTTT. It translates to CASIVQQGSEAFF.

The rearrangement uses TRBV7-2 and TRBJ1-5; 7 bases are a match to TRBD1. Losses at the gene ends were 3 bases for V and 4 bases for J; bases not matched to a gene: 6. The CDR3 covers 15 residues. Germline lookup yields CDR1 SGHTA and CDR2 FQGNSA. The CDR3 spells CASSFSGTVNQPQHF. The CDR3 DNA reads as TGTGCCAGCAGCTTTTCCGGGACAGTAAATCAGCCCCAGCATTTT.

This rearrangement joins TRBV10-3 to TRBJ1-1; no reliable D call. Looked up from germline, CDR1 is ENHRY and CDR2 is SYGVKD. CDR3 length: 15 residues. Trimming left V 4 bases short and J 0 bases short, with 12 bases between. CDR3 region: CAISGAPSMNTEAFF. As DNA, the CDR3 is TGTGCCATCAGTGGGGCACCTTCCATGAACACTGAAGCTTTCTTT.

This clone has just one count. The chain employs TRBV7-8 and TRBJ2-6; 8 bases are shared with TRBD1. The germline V gene encodes CDR1 SGHVS and CDR2 FQNEAQ. The CDR3 loop spans 17 amino acids. V trimming: 0 bases; J trimming: 3 bases; junction bases outside the gene matches: 4. This chain's CDR3 is CASSLASGGSGANVLTF. CDR3 nucleotide sequence: TGTGCCAGCAGCTTAGCGTCAGGGGGCAGTGGGGCCAACGTCCTGACTTTC.